The sequence of this T cell receptor (beta chain) was determined in a study of a mutant IDH1 vaccine in newly diagnosed glioma. The overall study: In some groups vaccination began 4-6 weeks post-radiotherapy; others received it with temozolomide.

Using immunoSEQ multiplex PCR, the repertoire was profiled, and TCRdb retains in-frame clones only, with some absent. Found here are 58,000 or so clones, 85% to 90% of them singletons; the top ten hold 1.3% to 1.5%. Study-level results: In about 93% of patients, immune responses induced by the vaccine occurred.

With respect to this clone: Its target is unknown.

Time point: week 23, last vaccination. With topical imiquimod, each dose of the vaccine consisted of 300 ug of mutant IDH1 20-mer peptide. There are 16 residues in the CDR3. The ends were cut back, 3 bases at V and 6 bases at J, with 20 bases in the middle. Germline V gene sequence: CDR1 MGHRA, CDR2 YSYEKL. The chain carries TRBV4-1 and TRBJ1-2, with D perhaps TRBD1 (5 bases). The source of this sequence is a man aged 40-50 years with glioma. The sample here was PBMCs, taken from a glioma patient whose treatment included an IDH1 peptide vaccine. CDR3 sequence (DNA): TGCGCCAGCAGCCATTTGCTAGCCAGGGAAAGAAATGGCTACACCTTC. This translates into CASSHLLARERNGYTF.